What follows describes a single T cell receptor beta chain. Per the original methods: Reference gene primer amplification gave estimated nucleated cell counts. TCRdb's table, derived via immunoSEQ multiplex PCR, lists solely in-frame clones and lacks some. V and J calls and clone size are copied from that table; D and trimming were computed from the DNA. Among some 220,000 clones listed, roughly 85% were seen once. This entry comes from a study of blood T cell repertoires in COVID-19. Across the whole study: Collection of acute and convalescent COVID-19 samples took place in the United States, Italy and Spain.

Looked up from germline, CDR1 is SGHVS and CDR2 is FNYEAQ. The CDR3 totals 17 residues. With 2 bases removed from V and 5 bases from J, the gap between germline ends came to 21 bases. Enrolled during active infection, Seattle patients were then followed longitudinally. This rearrangement joins TRBV7-6 to TRBJ1-2; D is possibly TRBD1 (6 bases). Material for sequencing was peripheral blood. This sequence originates from a woman between 70 and 85 years old with COVID-19, enrolled during active disease. The CDR3 loop reads CASSLKRGGPRTYGYTF. The DNA of the CDR3 is TGTGCCAGCAGCTTAAAGAGGGGGGGGCCCAGAACGTATGGCTACACCTTC.